Each of the 32 T cell receptor beta chains below was sequenced from the same sample in a study of T-cell memory formation after mild COVID-19. TCRdb ran MiXCR on the 5' RACE reads and lists one entry per CDR3 protein. The table shows approximately 580,000 distinct CDR3 sequences, with around 21% occurring only once. Source material: PBMCs or a T cell subset sorted from them (not recorded which). Source of these receptors: an adult woman who had mild COVID-19 (a few samples of this study predate the infection). Cell type and time point are not known.

The rearrangement links TRBV2 to TRBJ2-6; TRBD1 might be the D (6 bases). Germline assignment: CDR1 SNHLY and CDR2 FYNNEI. V dropped 8 bases and J dropped 3 bases, with 11 bases sitting between them. The CDR3 totals 14 residues. The CDR3 spells CASFTGYGANVLTF. The CDR3 DNA is TGTGCCAGCTTTACAGGGTATGGGGCCAACGTCCTGACTTTC.

This clonotype was seen only a few times. The V gene is TRBV6-5, the J gene TRBJ2-1; D remains unclear. This CDR3 is built from 15 residues. Per the germline V gene, CDR1 is MNHEY and CDR2 is SVGAGI. The V and J ends lost 0 bases and 5 bases respectively, with 11 bases between them. The CDR3 sequence is CASSYSLGRHNEQFF. The CDR3, as DNA: TGTGCCAGCAGTTACTCGCTAGGACGCCACAATGAGCAGTTCTTC.

This clonotype has more than one count but fewer than ten. V and J are TRBV12-3 or TRBV12-4 and TRBJ1-5; 11 nucleotides match TRBD1. The CDR3 has 16 amino acids. The V gene end was trimmed by 4 bases and the J gene end by 6 bases; junction bases not matched to a gene: 8. In DNA, the CDR3 is TGTGCCAGCAGTTCTTCTGGACAGGGGGCCGGTCAGCCCCAGCATTTT. Its translation: CASSSSGQGAGQPQHF.

The gene calls are TRBV6-6 and TRBJ2-3, with 10 bases lining up with TRBD2. Trimming removed 2 bases from V and 6 bases from J; junction bases left unmatched: 23. Germline CDR1 reads MNHNY; CDR2 reads SVGAGI (reference sequence). This CDR3 spans 21 amino acids. CDR3 region: CASSYPSAFTPELAGVDTQYF. DNA of the CDR3: TGTGCCAGCAGTTACCCTTCTGCCTTTACCCCGGAGCTAGCGGGAGTGGATACGCAGTATTTT.

V usage is TRBV5-6 and J usage is TRBJ2-7, with D possibly being TRBD2 (6 bases). The germline V gene has CDR1 SGHDT and CDR2 YYEEEE. This CDR3 has 14 residues. V lost 0 bases to trimming and J lost 7 bases, with 14 bases between them. The CDR3 spells CASSLGGVGTEQYF. CDR3 coding DNA: TGTGCCAGCAGCTTGGGAGGTGTGGGGACTGAGCAGTACTTC.

This clonotype has just a few counts. V and J are TRBV7-3 and TRBJ1-6, with D possibly TRBD1 on 5 matching bases. Trimming took off 2 bases at V and 9 bases at J, with 20 bases between the two ends. CDR1 SGHTA and CDR2 FQGTGA come from the germline V gene. The CDR3 spans 17 residues. CDR3 amino acids: CASSLLPGGSISSPLHF. CDR3 DNA: TGTGCCAGCAGCTTATTACCGGGGGGGTCGATAAGTTCACCCCTCCACTTT.

The chain joins TRBV20-1 to TRBJ2-1; D gene ambiguous. The V end was cut by 6 bases, the J end by 6 bases, with 9 bases between. The CDR3 contains 11 residues. The germline V gene encodes CDR1 DFQATT and CDR2 SNEGSKA (reference sequence). In DNA, the CDR3 is TGCAGTGCGGCCCAAACCAATGAGCAGTTCTTC. It translates to CSAAQTNEQFF.

The genes are TRBV12-3 or TRBV12-4 and TRBJ1-2, with a tentative D call TRBD1 (6 bases). CDR3 length: 13 residues. The V end was cut by 8 bases, the J end by 4 bases, with 14 bases between. The CDR3 is CASARGAGYGYTF. In DNA, the CDR3 is TGTGCCAGCGCCCGGGGGGCCGGCTATGGCTACACCTTC.

This clonotype showed up just a few times. This chain links TRBV24-1 with TRBJ2-3; D is possibly TRBD1 or TRBD2 (5 bases each). Trimming removed 4 bases at V and 3 bases at J, with 16 bases between. Germline loops: CDR1 KGHDR, CDR2 SFDVKD. This CDR3 contains 16 residues. DNA for the CDR3: TGTGCCACCAGTGACCACCTGGGGACGGCTACAGATACGCAGTATTTT. It is translated as CATSDHLGTATDTQYF.

The gene calls are TRBV27 and TRBJ2-3; 9 bases agree with TRBD2. Germline loops: CDR1 MNHEY, CDR2 SMNVEV (reference sequence). The CDR3 sequence is 16 residues long. The trim removed 0 bases at V and 4 bases at J, leaving 5 bases unmatched. This CDR3 is CASSLSASGAPDTQYF. CDR3 bases: TGTGCCAGCAGTTTATCGGCTAGCGGGGCCCCAGATACGCAGTATTTT.

This chain joins TRBV7-2 and TRBJ2-5; no clear D gene. Trimming pared 2 bases from V and 5 bases from J, leaving 15 bases between. CDR3 length equals 15 residues. CDR1 and CDR2 (germline): SGHTA, FQGNSA. CDR3 DNA: TGTGCCAGCAGCTTACGAGGCACCCAGGTGGAGACCCAGTACTTC. As protein: CASSLRGTQVETQYF.

This clonotype was found a few times. This rearrangement joins TRBV12-5 to TRBJ2-4; no definite D call. The CDR3 covers 15 residues. Trimming took off 1 base at V and 1 base at J, with 8 bases between the two ends. Germline assignment: CDR1 LGHNT and CDR2 FRNRAP. The CDR3 here is CASGLDYNAKNIQYF. CDR3 nucleotides: TGTGCTAGTGGTTTGGATTATAATGCCAAAAACATTCAGTACTTC.

The chain's CDR3 is CASSHRQKNTEAFF. In nucleotides, the CDR3 is TGTGCCAGCAGCCATCGTCAAAAGAACACTGAAGCTTTCTTT. The chain uses TRBV3-1 and TRBJ1-1, with unresolved D. This CDR3 is built from 14 residues. V was cut by 3 bases and J by 1 base, with 9 bases left in between. The germline V gene has CDR1 LGHDT and CDR2 YNNKEL (reference sequence). Supplemented by reference TRBV3-1 and TRBJ1-1, the full variable domain reads DTAVSQTPKYLVTQMGNDKSIKCEQNLGHDTMYWYKQDSKKFLKIMFSYNNKELIINETVPNRFSPKSPDKAHLNLHINSLELGDSAVYFCASSHRQKNTEAFFGQGTRLTVV.

A few counts support this clonotype. This chain links TRBV30 with TRBJ2-6; 8 bases fit TRBD1. Losses at the gene ends were 4 bases for V and 4 bases for J; bases not matched to a gene: 3. Germline V lookup: CDR1 GTSNPN, CDR2 SVGIG (reference sequence). The CDR3 totals 14 residues. The CDR3 DNA reads TGTGCCTGGACGACAGGGGACGGGGCCAACGTCCTGACTTTC. It specifies CAWTTGDGANVLTF.

The chain joins TRBV7-6 to TRBJ2-1; 8 bases fit TRBD1. Germline V CDR1 and CDR2: SGHVS, FNYEAQ. V shed 1 base and J 5 bases; nucleotides not matched to a gene: 16. CDR3 length: 19 amino acids. This CDR3 is CASSLVAGGAYGTDNEQFF. CDR3 coding DNA: TGTGCCAGCAGCTTAGTGGCAGGGGGCGCGTACGGTACAGACAATGAGCAGTTCTTC.

This clonotype occurred a few times. V and J are TRBV6-1 and TRBJ1-1, with a weak D call TRBD1 (6 bases). The length of the CDR3 is 16 residues. Trimming removed 5 bases from V and 0 bases from J, with 16 bases in between. Germline CDR1 MNHNS, CDR2 SASEGT. CDR3 protein: CASSQSRTAMNTEAFF. CDR3 coding DNA: TGTGCCAGCAGTCAGTCCCGGACAGCAATGAACACTGAAGCTTTCTTT.

V is TRBV5-6 and J is TRBJ1-2, with a weak D call TRBD1 (6 bases). The CDR3 totals 14 residues. Looked up from germline, CDR1 is SGHDT and CDR2 is YYEEEE. V dropped 3 bases and J dropped 5 bases, with 14 bases sitting between them. The CDR3 region is CASSSAGGRYGYTF. The CDR3 bases are TGTGCCAGCAGCTCGGCCGGGGGCCGATATGGCTACACCTTC.

Only a few counts were recorded for this clonotype. The chain employs TRBV14 and TRBJ1-2; D is undetermined. The germline V and J ends were trimmed by 0 bases and 4 bases, with 15 bases remaining between them. Germline V gene sequence: CDR1 SGHDN, CDR2 FVKESK. This CDR3 has 16 amino acids. DNA of the CDR3: TGTGCCAGCAGCCAAGACGGCGACGGCCTCGGCTATGGCTACACCTTC. This encodes CASSQDGDGLGYGYTF.

The chain carries TRBV18 and TRBJ1-2, with 7 bases identical to TRBD1. The CDR3 length is 13 residues. V shed 3 bases, J shed 5 bases, and the junction held 3 bases outside the gene matches. Germline-derived CDR1 and CDR2 are KGHSH and LQKENI. In DNA form, the CDR3 reads TGTGCCAGCTCACCGGTACAGGGGTATGGCTACACCTTC. Its translation is CASSPVQGYGYTF.

The chain carries TRBV7-9 and TRBJ2-1; 8 nucleotides line up with TRBD2. Germline CDR1 and CDR2: SEHNR and FQNEAQ (reference sequence). This CDR3 spans 16 amino acids. After removal of 5 bases from V and 1 base from J, the junction contained 7 bases not matched to a gene. The CDR3 nucleotides read TGTGCCAGCAGCCCTCCAGCGGGGGTTTCCTACAATGAGCAGTTCTTC. The encoded protein is CASSPPAGVSYNEQFF.

This clonotype was recorded at least ten times. This chain joins TRBV7-9 and TRBJ2-2; no reliable D call. CDR3 length: 14 residues. Germline V lookup: CDR1 SEHNR, CDR2 FQNEAQ (reference sequence). Deletions cut 3 bases from V and 0 bases from J, with 5 bases between. CDR3 loop: CASSFQANTGELFF. The CDR3, as DNA: TGTGCCAGCAGCTTCCAGGCGAACACCGGGGAGCTGTTTTTT.

This clonotype was detected only a few times. Sequence at one end of the junction differs from germline and may be a read error. V gene TRBV7-7 combines with J gene TRBJ2-2, with D possibly matching TRBD1 (6 bases). This CDR3 has 15 residues. Germline V CDR1 and CDR2: SSHAT, FNYEAQ (reference sequence). CDR3 in amino acids: CASSLYQGSTGELFF. The CDR3 coding sequence is TGTGCTAGCAGCTTATATCAGGGGAGCACCGGGGAGCTGTTTTTT.

The chain carries TRBV5-8 and TRBJ2-7; D may match TRBD1 or TRBD2 (5 bases each). The germline V gene encodes CDR1 SGHTS and CDR2 YDEGEE. This CDR3 has 14 residues. The V end lost 6 bases, the J end lost 1 base, and 14 bases lay between the germline ends. This CDR3 is CASNFGDPSYEQYF. For the CDR3, the DNA is TGTGCCAGCAACTTCGGGGACCCATCCTACGAGCAGTACTTC.

The V and J genes are TRBV19 and TRBJ1-1; no firm D call. This CDR3 has 15 residues. V lost 5 bases and J 7 bases, leaving 20 bases between the germline ends. The germline V gene encodes CDR1 LNHDA and CDR2 SQIVND (reference sequence). The CDR3 DNA follows: TGTGCCAGTAGTCGCACGCCAGATAACTCTGGTGAAGCTTTCTTT. This codes for CASSRTPDNSGEAFF.

This clonotype was detected only a few times. A junction end diverges from the germline sequence, so it may reflect a read error. The rearrangement uses TRBV10-3 and TRBJ2-7; D may be TRBD1 (6 bases). The CDR3 extends over 13 amino acids. Germline CDR1 and CDR2: ENHRY and SYGVKD. The CDR3 DNA sequence: TGTGCCATCAGTGAGTCGCAGGGGTCAGGGTCGGACTTC. This sequence encodes CAISESQGSGSDF.

This clonotype was recorded a few times. V usage is TRBV6-5 and J usage is TRBJ2-1; TRBD2 agrees at 8 bases. This CDR3 region has 15 residues. Germline CDR1 MNHEY, CDR2 SVGAGI. The V gene end was trimmed by 0 bases and the J gene end by 8 bases; junction bases not matched to a gene: 6. The DNA of the CDR3 is TGTGCCAGCAGTTACTCAGCGGGAGTGGGGGATGAGCAGTTCTTC. Translation gives CASSYSAGVGDEQFF.

The J gene is TRBJ1-5, the V gene TRBV4-1, with unresolved D. The CDR3 runs to 17 residues. V lost 0 bases, J lost 4 bases, and 16 bases lay in between. Germline CDR1 and CDR2: MGHRA and YSYEKL. This CDR3 is CASSQDEWASRNQPQHF. CDR3 sequence (DNA): TGCGCCAGCAGCCAAGATGAATGGGCTAGTCGTAATCAGCCCCAGCATTTT.

This clonotype occurred a few times. The chain couples TRBV9 to TRBJ2-7; 9 bases fit TRBD1. Germline lookup yields CDR1 SGDLS and CDR2 YYNGEE. The CDR3 covers 15 residues. With 0 bases clipped from V and 1 base from J, the junction kept 2 bases outside the gene matches. The CDR3 nucleotides read TGTGCCAGCAGCGTAGGGACAGGGGTATCCTACGAGCAGTACTTC. As protein: CASSVGTGVSYEQYF.

In this sample, this clonotype turned up many times. This rearrangement joins TRBV5-5 to TRBJ1-3; D is perhaps TRBD1 (6 bases). CDR3 length equals 13 residues. Germline CDR1 and CDR2: SGHKS and YYEKEE (reference sequence). V was shortened by 7 bases and J by 1 base, with 9 bases between the two germline ends. CDR3 region: CASHRESGNTIYF. The CDR3 coding sequence is TGTGCCAGCCACAGGGAGTCTGGAAACACCATATATTTT.

This clonotype was seen more than once but under ten times. This chain connects TRBV29-1 to TRBJ2-7; D tentatively reads TRBD1 or TRBD2 (5 bases each). CDR1 and CDR2 from the germline V gene are SQVTM and ANQGSEA. CDR3 length equals 14 residues. V lost 2 bases and J 2 bases, leaving 13 bases between the germline ends. The CDR3 here is CSVERGGPPYEQYF. The CDR3 region has the DNA TGCAGCGTTGAAAGGGGCGGGCCCCCCTACGAGCAGTACTTC.

This clonotype was observed a few times. This rearrangement joins TRBV15 to TRBJ1-3, with D hard to call. The CDR3 has 13 amino acids. Trimming shortened V by 6 bases and J by 2 bases, and 8 bases separated the two germline ends. Germline V gene data show CDR1 as LNHNV and CDR2 as YYDKDF (reference sequence). CDR3 DNA: TGTGCCACCAGGAACAGCGCTGGAAACACCATATATTTT. Translated: CATRNSAGNTIYF.

In its sample, this clonotype was seen many times. The chain uses TRBV7-2 and TRBJ2-3, with no clear D. The V gene's germline CDR1 is SGHTA and CDR2 FQGNSA. V lost 2 bases and J 0 bases, leaving 3 bases between the germline ends. This CDR3 region has 13 residues. The CDR3 loop reads CASSLPSTDTQYF. The CDR3 nucleotides are TGTGCCAGCAGCTTACCTAGCACAGATACGCAGTATTTT.